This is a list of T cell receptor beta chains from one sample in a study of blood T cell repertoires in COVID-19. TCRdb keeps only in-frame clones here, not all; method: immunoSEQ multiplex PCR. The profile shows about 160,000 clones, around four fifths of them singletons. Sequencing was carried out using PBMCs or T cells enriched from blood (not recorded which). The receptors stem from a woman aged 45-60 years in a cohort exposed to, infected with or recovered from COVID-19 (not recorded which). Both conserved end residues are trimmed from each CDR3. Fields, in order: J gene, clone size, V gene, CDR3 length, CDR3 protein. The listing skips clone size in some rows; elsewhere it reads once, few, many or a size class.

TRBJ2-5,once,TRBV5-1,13,ASSFSGAQQETQY
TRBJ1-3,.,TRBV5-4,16,ASSPPPNSGTGGDTIY
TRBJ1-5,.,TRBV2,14,ASSEEAGGGNQPQH
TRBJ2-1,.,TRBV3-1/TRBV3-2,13,ASRPTAGVGNEQF
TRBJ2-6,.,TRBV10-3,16,AISDRDRGISGANVLT
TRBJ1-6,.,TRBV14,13,ASSTGQGAGSPLH
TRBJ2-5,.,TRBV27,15,ASSKIPTGLGSETQY
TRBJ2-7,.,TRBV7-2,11,ASSLFLGDEQY
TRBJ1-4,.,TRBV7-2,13,ASSNDRGPNEKLF
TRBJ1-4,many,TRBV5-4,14,ASSLATGTDNEKLF
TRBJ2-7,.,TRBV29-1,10,SVQGASYEQY
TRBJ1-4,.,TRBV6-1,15,ASSVLLSGATNEKLF
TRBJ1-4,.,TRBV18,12,ASSPQGTGEKLF